This T cell receptor beta chain came from a study of control samples from healthy donors and cancer patients. TCRdb keeps only in-frame clones here, not all; method: immunoSEQ multiplex PCR. The sample lists approximately 100,000 clones; roughly 89% were seen once. CDR3 length: 12 residues. Trimming left V 7 bases short and J 9 bases short, with 10 bases between. This clonotype was obtained from a human donor in good health. The donor label of this sample is uncertain. The J gene is TRBJ1-6, the V gene TRBV12-3 or TRBV12-4; no definite D call. Sample: blood. CDR3 residues: CASTRRGSPLHF. CDR3 nucleotide sequence: TGTGCCAGCACAAGACGCGGTTCACCCCTCCACTTT.